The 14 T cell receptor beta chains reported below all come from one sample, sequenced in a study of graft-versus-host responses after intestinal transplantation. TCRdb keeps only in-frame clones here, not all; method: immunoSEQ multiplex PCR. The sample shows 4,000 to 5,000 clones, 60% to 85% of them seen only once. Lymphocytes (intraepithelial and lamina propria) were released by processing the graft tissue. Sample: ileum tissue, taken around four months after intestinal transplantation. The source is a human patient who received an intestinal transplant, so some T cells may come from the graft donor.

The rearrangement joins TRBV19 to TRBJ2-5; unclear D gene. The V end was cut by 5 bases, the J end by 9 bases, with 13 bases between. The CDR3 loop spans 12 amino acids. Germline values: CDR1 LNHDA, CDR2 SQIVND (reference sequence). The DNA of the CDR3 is TGTGCCAGTAGTGCGAACGGGTGGGCCCAGTACTTC. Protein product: CASSANGWAQYF.

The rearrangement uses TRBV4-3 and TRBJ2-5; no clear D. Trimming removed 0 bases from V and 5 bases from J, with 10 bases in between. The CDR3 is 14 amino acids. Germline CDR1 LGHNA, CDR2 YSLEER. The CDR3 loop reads CASSQEAVAETQYF. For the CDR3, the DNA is TGCGCCAGCAGCCAAGAAGCTGTTGCGGAGACCCAGTACTTC.

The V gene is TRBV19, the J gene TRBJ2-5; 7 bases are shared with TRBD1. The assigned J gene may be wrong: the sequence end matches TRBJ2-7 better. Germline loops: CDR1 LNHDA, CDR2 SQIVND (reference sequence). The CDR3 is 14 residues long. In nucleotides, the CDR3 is TGTGCCAGTTCGACAGGGTCCGCTGGCCACGAGCAGTACTTC. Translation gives CASSTGSAGHEQYF.

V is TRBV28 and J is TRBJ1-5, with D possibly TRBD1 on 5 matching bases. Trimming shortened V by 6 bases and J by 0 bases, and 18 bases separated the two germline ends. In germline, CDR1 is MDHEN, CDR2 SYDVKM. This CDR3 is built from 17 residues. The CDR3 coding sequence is TGTGCCAGCAGGGAAAGCGGGACGCTATATAGCAATCAGCCCCAGCATTTT. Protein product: CASRESGTLYSNQPQHF.

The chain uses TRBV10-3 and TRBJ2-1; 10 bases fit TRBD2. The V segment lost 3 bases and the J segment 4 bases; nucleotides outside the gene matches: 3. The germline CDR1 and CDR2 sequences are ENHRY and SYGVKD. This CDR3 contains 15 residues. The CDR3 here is CAISDQLAGYNEQFF. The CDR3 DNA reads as TGTGCCATCAGTGATCAACTAGCGGGATACAATGAGCAGTTCTTC.

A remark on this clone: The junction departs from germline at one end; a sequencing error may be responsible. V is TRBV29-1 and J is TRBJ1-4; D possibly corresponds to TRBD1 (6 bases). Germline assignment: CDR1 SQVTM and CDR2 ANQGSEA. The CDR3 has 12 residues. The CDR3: CGVAGANEKLFF. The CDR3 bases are TGCGGCGTTGCAGGGGCCAATGAAAAACTGTTTTTT. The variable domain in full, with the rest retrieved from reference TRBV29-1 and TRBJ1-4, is SAVISQKPSRDICQRGTSLTIQCQVDSQVTMMFWYRQQPGQSLTLIATANQGSEATYESGFVIDKFPISRPNLTFSTLTVSNMSPEDSSIYLCGVAGANEKLFFGSGTQLSVL.

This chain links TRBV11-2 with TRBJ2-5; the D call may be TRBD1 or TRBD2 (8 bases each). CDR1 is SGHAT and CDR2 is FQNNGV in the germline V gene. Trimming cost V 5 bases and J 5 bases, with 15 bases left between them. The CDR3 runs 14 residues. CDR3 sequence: CASSTRGDRETQYF. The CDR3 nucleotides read TGTGCCAGCAGCACGCGGGGGGACAGGGAGACCCAGTACTTC.

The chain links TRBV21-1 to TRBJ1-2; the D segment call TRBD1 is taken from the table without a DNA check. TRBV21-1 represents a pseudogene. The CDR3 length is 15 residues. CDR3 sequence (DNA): TGTGCCAGCAGCAAAGGGCCAGGGGATCGGTATGGCTACACCTTC. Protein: CASSKGPGDRYGYTF.

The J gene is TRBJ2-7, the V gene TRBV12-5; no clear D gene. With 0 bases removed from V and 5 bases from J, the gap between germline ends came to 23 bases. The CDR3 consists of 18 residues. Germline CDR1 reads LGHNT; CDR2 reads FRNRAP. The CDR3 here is CASGLVQSLNTAVDEQYF. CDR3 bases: TGTGCTAGTGGTTTGGTACAAAGCCTGAACACGGCAGTAGACGAGCAGTACTTC.

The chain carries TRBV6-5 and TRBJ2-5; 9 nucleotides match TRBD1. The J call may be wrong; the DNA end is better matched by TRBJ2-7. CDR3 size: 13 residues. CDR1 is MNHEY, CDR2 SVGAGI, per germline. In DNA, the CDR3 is TGTGCCAGCAGCGGGACAGGGACTCGCGAGCAGTACTTC. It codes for CASSGTGTREQYF.

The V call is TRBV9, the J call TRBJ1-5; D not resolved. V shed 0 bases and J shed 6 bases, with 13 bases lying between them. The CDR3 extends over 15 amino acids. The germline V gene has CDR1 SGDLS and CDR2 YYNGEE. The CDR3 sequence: CASSVAWGVGQPQHF. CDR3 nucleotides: TGTGCCAGCAGCGTAGCATGGGGTGTGGGTCAGCCCCAGCATTTT.

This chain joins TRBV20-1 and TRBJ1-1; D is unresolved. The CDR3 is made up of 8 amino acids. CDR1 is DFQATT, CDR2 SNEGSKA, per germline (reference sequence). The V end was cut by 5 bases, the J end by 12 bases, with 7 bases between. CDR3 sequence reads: CSASQSFF. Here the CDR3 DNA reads TGCAGTGCTTCCCAGTCTTTCTTT.

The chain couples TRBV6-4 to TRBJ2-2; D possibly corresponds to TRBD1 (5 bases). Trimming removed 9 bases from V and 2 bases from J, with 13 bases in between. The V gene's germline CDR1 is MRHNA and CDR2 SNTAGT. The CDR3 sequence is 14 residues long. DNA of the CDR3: TGTGCCAGTTCCCAGGGAACTAACACCGGGGAGCTGTTTTTT. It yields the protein CASSQGTNTGELFF.

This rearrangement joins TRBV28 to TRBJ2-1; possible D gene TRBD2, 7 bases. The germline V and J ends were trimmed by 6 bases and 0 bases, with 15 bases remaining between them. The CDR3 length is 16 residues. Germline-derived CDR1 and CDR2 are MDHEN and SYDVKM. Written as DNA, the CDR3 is TGTGCCAGCAGCCGTGGGGGGGCGAGCTCCTACAATGAGCAGTTCTTC. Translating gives CASSRGGASSYNEQFF.